This T cell receptor (beta chain) was captured in a study of blood T cell repertoires in COVID-19. Looking at the study overall: Sites across the United States, Italy and Spain contributed samples from acute and convalescent COVID-19. T cells, B-cell-depleted T cells, or PBMCs supplied cDNA or gDNA.

Per the original methods: How many nucleated cells were present was estimated from reference gene primer amplification. Clones were read by immunoSEQ multiplex PCR, and TCRdb kept only the in-frame ones, dropping some. V, J and clone size reflect that table, while D and trimming were determined from the DNA. The sample consists of about 80,000 clones, 80% to 85% of them appearing once. The source material was peripheral blood. The source is a woman aged 70-85 years with acute or convalescent COVID-19.

CDR3 sequence (DNA): TGCAGCGTTGTAATGGGACAGGGGGGAGCTCAGCATTTT. Protein: CSVVMGQGGAQHF. The chain has TRBV29-1 and TRBJ1-5, with 11 bases fitting TRBD1. V was clipped by 4 bases and J by 13 bases; unmatched bases: 9. The CDR3 is 13 amino acids. Germline CDR1 and CDR2: SQVTM and ANQGSEA.